This T cell receptor beta chain was sequenced for a study of blood T cell repertoires in COVID-19. The wider study: Samples came from the United States, Italy and Spain, spanning acute and convalescent COVID-19. T cells, B-cell-depleted T cells, or PBMCs provided the cDNA or gDNA that served as material.

How the authors handled the data: Amplification of reference gene primers was used by the study to estimate nucleated cell counts. The table came from immunoSEQ multiplex PCR; TCRdb's copy has only in-frame clones and leaves some out. V and J calls and clone size are given by that table; D and trimming were obtained from the DNA. The table shows some 170,000 clones, with roughly 87% occurring only once. CDR1 and CDR2 from the germline V gene are SGHNT and YENEEA. With 5 bases removed from V and 3 bases from J, the gap between germline ends came to 10 bases. The CDR3 spans 14 residues. The sequencing input was peripheral blood. V is TRBV11-3 and J is TRBJ2-2; D might be TRBD1 (5 bases). The sequence was collected from a woman between 50 and 59 years old with acute or convalescent COVID-19. In DNA form, the CDR3 reads TGTGCCAGCAGCACTCCAGGGCACACCGGGGAGCTGTTTTTT. It encodes CASSTPGHTGELFF.